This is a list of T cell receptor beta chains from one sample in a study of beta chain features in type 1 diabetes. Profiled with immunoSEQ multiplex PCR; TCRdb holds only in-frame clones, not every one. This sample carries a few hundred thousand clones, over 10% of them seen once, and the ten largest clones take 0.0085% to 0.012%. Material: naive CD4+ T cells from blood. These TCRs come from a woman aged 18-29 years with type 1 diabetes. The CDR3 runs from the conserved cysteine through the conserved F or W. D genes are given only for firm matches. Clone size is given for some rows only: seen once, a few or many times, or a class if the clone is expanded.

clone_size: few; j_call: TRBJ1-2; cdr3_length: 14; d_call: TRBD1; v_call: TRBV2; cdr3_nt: TGTGCCAGCAGCGTCGACAGGGGCACCTATGGCTACACCTTC; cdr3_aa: CASSVDRGTYGYTF
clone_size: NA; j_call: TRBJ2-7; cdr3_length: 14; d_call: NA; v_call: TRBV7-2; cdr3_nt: TGTGCCAGCAGCTTACAACGTGGGGGGTACGAGCAGTACTTC; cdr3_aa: CASSLQRGGYEQYF
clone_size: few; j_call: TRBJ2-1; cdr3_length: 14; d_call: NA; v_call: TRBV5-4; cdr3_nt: TGTGCCAGCACCTTGACAGCAATTCACAATGAGCAGTTCTTC; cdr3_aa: CASTLTAIHNEQFF
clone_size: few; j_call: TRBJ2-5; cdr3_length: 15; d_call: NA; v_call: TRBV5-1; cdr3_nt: TGCGCCAGCAGCTTGGGGCGACAGTCCCAAGAGACCCAGTACTTC; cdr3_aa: CASSLGRQSQETQYF
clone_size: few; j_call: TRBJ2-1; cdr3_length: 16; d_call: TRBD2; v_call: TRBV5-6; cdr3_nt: TGTGCCAGCAGCTTGGTGGGACTAGCACCCTTCAATGAGCAGTTCTTC; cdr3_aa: CASSLVGLAPFNEQFF
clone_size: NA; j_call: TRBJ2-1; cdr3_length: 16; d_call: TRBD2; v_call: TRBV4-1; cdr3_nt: TGCGCCAGCAGCCAAGATCCCGGGGGGGCCTACAATGAGCAGTTCTTC; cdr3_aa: CASSQDPGGAYNEQFF
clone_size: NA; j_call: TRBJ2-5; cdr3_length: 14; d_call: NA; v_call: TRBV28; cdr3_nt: TGTGCCAGCACCAGAGGGGGTCCGCAAGAGACCCAGTACTTC; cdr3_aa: CASTRGGPQETQYF
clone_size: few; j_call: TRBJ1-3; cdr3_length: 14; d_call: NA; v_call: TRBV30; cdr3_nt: TGTGCCTGGACCCGGGGGAGGGTTGGAAACACCATATATTTT; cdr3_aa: CAWTRGRVGNTIYF
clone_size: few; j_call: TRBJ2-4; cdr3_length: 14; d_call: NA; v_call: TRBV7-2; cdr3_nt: TGTGCCAGCAGCACAGGGTTGGCGGGAGATATTCAGTACTTC; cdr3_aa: CASSTGLAGDIQYF
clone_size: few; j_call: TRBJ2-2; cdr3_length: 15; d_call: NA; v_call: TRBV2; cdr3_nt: TGTGCCAGCAGTGAAGTGAGGCAAAACACCGGGGAGCTGTTTTTT; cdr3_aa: CASSEVRQNTGELFF
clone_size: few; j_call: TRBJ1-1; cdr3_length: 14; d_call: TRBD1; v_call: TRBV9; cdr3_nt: TGTGCCAGCAGCCGCACAGGGGCCAACACTGAAGCTTTCTTT; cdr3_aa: CASSRTGANTEAFF
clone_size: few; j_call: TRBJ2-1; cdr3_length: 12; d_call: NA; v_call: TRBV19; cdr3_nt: TGTGCCAGTGGGGGCCGGGGATATGAGCAGTTCTTC; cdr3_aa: CASGGRGYEQFF
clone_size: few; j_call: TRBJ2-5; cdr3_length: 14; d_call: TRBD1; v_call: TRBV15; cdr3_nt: TGTGCCACCAGCAACGACAGGGGGAGAGAGACCCAGTACTTC; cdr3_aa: CATSNDRGRETQYF
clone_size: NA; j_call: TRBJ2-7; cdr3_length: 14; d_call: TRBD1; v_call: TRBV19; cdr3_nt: TGTGCCAGTAGTACCCCGGGACAGGGCACACTGCAGTACTTC; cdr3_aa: CASSTPGQGTLQYF
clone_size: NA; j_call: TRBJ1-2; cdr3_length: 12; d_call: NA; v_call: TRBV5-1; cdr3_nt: TGCGCCAGCAGCCCAGGGGTTGATGGCTACACCTTC; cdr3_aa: CASSPGVDGYTF
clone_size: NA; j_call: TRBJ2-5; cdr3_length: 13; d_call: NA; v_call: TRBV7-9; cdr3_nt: TGTGCCAGCAGCCCATCCGGAGGAGAGACCCAGTACTTC; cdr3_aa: CASSPSGGETQYF
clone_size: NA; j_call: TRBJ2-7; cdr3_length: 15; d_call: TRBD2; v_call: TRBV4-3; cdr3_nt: TGCGCCAGCAGCCAAGATAAGACTAGCGGCTACGAGCAGTACTTC; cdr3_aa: CASSQDKTSGYEQYF
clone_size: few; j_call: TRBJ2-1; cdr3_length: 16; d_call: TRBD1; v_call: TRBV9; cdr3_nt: TGTGCCAGCAGCCTAACTCCGGGACAGGACATAGGGGAGCAGTTCTTC; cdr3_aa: CASSLTPGQDIGEQFF
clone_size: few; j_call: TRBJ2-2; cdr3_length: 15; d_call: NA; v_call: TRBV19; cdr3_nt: TGTGCCAGTAGCCTTCCGACAGGGAACACCGGGGAGCTGTTTTTT; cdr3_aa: CASSLPTGNTGELFF
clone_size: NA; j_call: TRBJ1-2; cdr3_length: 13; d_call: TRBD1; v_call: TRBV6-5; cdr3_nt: TGTGCCAGCAGTTACTCGCGGGGACAGTGGGCCCACTTC; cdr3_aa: CASSYSRGQWAHF
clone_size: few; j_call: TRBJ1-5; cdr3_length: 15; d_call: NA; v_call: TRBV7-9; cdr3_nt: TGTGCCAGCAGCTTAGAAGGGGAGGGCAATCAGCCCCAGCATTTT; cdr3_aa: CASSLEGEGNQPQHF
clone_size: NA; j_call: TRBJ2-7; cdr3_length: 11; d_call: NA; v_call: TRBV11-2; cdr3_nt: TGTGCCAGCAGGGCGGGCTACGAGCAGTACTTC; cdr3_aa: CASRAGYEQYF
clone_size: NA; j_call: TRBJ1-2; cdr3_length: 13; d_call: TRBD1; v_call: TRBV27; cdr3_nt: TGTGCCGTAGGACAGGGGGTTTCCTATGGCTACACCTTC; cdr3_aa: CAVGQGVSYGYTF
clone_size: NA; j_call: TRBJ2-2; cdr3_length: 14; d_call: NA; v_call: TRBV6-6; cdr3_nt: TGTGCCAGCAGTACACTAAAGGGGACCGGGGAGCTGTTTTTT; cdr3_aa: CASSTLKGTGELFF
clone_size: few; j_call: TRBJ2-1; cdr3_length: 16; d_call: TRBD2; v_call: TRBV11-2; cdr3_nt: TGTGCCAGCAGCCCGGTCGGGGGGGCGGGCTACAATGAGCAGTTCTTC; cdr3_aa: CASSPVGGAGYNEQFF
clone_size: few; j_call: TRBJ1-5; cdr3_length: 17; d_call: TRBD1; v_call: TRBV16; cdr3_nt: TGTGCCAGCAGCCGCCACCGGGACAGGATGGTTAATCAGCCCCAGCATTTT; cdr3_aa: CASSRHRDRMVNQPQHF
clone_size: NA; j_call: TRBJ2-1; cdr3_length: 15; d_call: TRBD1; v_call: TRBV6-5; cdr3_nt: TGTGCCAGCAGTTACTCGCGACAGGGTTGGAATGAGCAGTTCTTC; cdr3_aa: CASSYSRQGWNEQFF
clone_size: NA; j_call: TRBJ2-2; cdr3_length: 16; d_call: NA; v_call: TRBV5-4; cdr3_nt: TGTGCCAGCAGCTACCCCACGGGGGGCGAGACCGGGGAGCTGTTTTTT; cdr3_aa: CASSYPTGGETGELFF
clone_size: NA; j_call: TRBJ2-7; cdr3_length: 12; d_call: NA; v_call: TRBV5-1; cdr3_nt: TGCGCCAGCAGCTTGGGGAGGCGGGAGCAGTACTTC; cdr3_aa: CASSLGRREQYF
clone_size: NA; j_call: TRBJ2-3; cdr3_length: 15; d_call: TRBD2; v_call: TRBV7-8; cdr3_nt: TGTGCCAGCAGCTGGCGGGAGAGGAGGGCAGATACGCAGTATTTT; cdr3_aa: CASSWRERRADTQYF
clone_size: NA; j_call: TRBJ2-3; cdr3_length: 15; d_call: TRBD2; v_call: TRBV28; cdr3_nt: TGTGCCAGCACTGACTACGGAGCGGGAGGAGATACGCAGTATTTT; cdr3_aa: CASTDYGAGGDTQYF
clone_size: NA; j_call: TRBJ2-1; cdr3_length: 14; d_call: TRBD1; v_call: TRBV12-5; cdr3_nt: TGTGCTACCGACTCGGGACAGATCTACAATGAGCAGTTCTTC; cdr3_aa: CATDSGQIYNEQFF
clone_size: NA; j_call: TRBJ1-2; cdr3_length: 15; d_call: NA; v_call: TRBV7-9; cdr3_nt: TGTGCCAGCAGCTTAGGAGTGGCGGCGCTCTATGGCTACACCTTC; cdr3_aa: CASSLGVAALYGYTF
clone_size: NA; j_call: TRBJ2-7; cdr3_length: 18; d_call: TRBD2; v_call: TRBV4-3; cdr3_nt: TGCGCCAGCAGCCAAGTTCTGACTAGCGGGGACGTCTTAGGGGAGCAGTACTTC; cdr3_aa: CASSQVLTSGDVLGEQYF
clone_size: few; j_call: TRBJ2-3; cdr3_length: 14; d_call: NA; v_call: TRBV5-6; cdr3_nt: TGTGCCAGCAGCTCCAGCCCGACAGAGAATACGCAGTATTTT; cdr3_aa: CASSSSPTENTQYF
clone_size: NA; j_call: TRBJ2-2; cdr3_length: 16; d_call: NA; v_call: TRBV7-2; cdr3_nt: TGTGCCAGCAGCTTAGCGCCAAGGGGGGGTCTCGGGGAGCTGTTTTTT; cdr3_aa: CASSLAPRGGLGELFF
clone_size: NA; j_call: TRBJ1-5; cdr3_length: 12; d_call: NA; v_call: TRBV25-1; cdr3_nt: TGTGCCAGCAGTGTGGGAGGGCAGCCCCAGCATTTT; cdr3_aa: CASSVGGQPQHF
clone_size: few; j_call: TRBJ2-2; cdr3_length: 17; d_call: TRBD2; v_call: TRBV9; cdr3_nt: TGTGCCAGCAGCGTACGGCTGGGGACTAGCGGCACCGGGGAGCTGTTTTTT; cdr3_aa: CASSVRLGTSGTGELFF
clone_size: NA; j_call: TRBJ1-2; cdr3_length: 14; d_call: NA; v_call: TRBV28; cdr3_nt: TGTGCCAGCAGTCCCCCAGGGGAGGGTTATGGCTACACCTTC; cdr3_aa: CASSPPGEGYGYTF
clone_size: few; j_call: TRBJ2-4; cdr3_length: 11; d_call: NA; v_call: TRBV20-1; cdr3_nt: TGCAGTGCTAGAGCGGGGTTCATTCAGTACTTC; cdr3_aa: CSARAGFIQYF
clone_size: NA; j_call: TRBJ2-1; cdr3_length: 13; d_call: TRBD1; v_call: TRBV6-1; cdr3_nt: TGTGCCAGCCTCATACAGGGGAACAATGAGCAGTTCTTC; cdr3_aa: CASLIQGNNEQFF
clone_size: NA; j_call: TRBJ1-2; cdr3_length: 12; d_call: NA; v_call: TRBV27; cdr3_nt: TGTGCCAGCAGTCCAGACAGTTATGGCTACACCTTC; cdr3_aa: CASSPDSYGYTF
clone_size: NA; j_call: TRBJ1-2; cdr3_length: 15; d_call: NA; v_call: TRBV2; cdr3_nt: TGTGCCAGCAGTGTTTTACAAGAATCAGGATATGGCTACACCTTC; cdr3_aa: CASSVLQESGYGYTF
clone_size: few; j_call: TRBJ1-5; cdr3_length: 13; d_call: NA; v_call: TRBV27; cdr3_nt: TGTGCCAGCAGTAGGGGCTTGGGACAGCCCCAGCATTTT; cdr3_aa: CASSRGLGQPQHF
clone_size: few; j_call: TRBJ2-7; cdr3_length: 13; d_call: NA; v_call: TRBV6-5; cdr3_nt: TGTGCCAGCAGTTACCTGGGGGCCGGCGAGCAGTACTTC; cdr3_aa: CASSYLGAGEQYF
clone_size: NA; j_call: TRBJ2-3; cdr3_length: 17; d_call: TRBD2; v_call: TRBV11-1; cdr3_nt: TGTGCCAGCAGTTCCGGGACTAGCGGGAGTGGAACAGATACGCAGTATTTT; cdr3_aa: CASSSGTSGSGTDTQYF
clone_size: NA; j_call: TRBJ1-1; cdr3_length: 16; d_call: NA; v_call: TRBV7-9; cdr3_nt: TGTGCCAGCAGCTTAGGGAGGACAGCCATGAACACTGAAGCTTTCTTT; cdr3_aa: CASSLGRTAMNTEAFF
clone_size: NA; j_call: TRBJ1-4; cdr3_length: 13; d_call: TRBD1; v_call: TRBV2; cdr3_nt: TGTGCCAGCAGGCTGGACAGGGCTGAAAAACTGTTTTTT; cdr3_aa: CASRLDRAEKLFF
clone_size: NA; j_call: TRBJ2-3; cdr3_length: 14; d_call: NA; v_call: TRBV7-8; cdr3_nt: TGTGCCAGCACTAACGGGGGACGCACAGATACGCAGTATTTT; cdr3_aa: CASTNGGRTDTQYF
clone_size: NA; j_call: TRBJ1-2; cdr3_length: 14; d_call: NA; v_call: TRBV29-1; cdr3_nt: TGCAGCGTTGAAGTTCGTAGGGGGTTCTCTGGCTACACCTTC; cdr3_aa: CSVEVRRGFSGYTF
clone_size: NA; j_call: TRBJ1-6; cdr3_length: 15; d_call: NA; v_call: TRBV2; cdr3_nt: TGTGCCAGCAGTGAACTAGGCGGCTATAATTCACCCCTCCACTTT; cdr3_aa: CASSELGGYNSPLHF
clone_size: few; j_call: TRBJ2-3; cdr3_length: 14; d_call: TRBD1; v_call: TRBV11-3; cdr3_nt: TGTGCCAGCAGCTTAGAAGGACAGGTAGATACGCAGTATTTT; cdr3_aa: CASSLEGQVDTQYF
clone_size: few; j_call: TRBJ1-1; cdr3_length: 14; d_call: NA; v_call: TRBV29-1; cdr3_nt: TGCAGCGTTGAACTGGCAGGGACAAACACTGAAGCTTTCTTT; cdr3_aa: CSVELAGTNTEAFF